This T cell receptor beta chain was obtained from a study of T cell responses to AZD1222 COVID-19 vaccine. Whole-study findings and limits: Repertoire collection took place solely once the T cell response had peaked. The span of vaccine-associated CD4 TCRs extended across spike, with dominance at 160-218 and 743-854. Two doses of AZD1222 preceded a rise in Spike-specific TCR breadth and depth. Targeting of unmutated variant regions was reportedly seen in nearly half of spike-specific TCRs.

Germline V gives CDR1 SGHTA, CDR2 FQGNSA. Losses at the gene ends were 1 base for V and 4 bases for J; bases not matched to a gene: 5. The CDR3 runs 16 residues. In the case of this clone: Its antigen is still unknown.

TCRdb's table, derived via immunoSEQ multiplex PCR, lists solely in-frame clones and lacks some. The sample lists about 120,000 clones; roughly 89% were seen once. The clonotype originates from an adult in good health. Specimen: peripheral blood, collected on day 0 of AZD1222 vaccination. The J gene is TRBJ1-4, the V gene TRBV7-2; TRBD1 matches at 8 bases. The CDR3 bases are TGTGCCAGCAGCTTAGGACAGGGGTTCGGTAATGAAAAACTGTTTTTT. It is translated as CASSLGQGFGNEKLFF.